Shown below are 7 T cell receptor beta chains from a single sample sequenced in a study of T cell responses to AZD1222 COVID-19 vaccine. Method: immunoSEQ multiplex PCR; TCRdb's copy keeps in-frame clones and lacks some. The table has about 100,000 clones, approximately 90% seen once. Sample: peripheral blood, taken on day 0 of AZD1222 vaccination. The source is an adult in good health.

This sequence joins TRBV3-1 (or the pseudogene TRBV3-2) and TRBJ1-5; D gene ambiguous. The CDR3 is 12 amino acids. With 4 bases removed from V and 9 bases from J, the gap between germline ends came to 10 bases. Germline V gene lookup returns CDR1 LGHDT and CDR2 YNNKEL (reference sequence). Written as DNA, the CDR3 is TGTGCCAGCAGCCCAGGCCGGGGGCCCCAGCATTTT. Its translation: CASSPGRGPQHF.

The chain carries TRBV14 and TRBJ2-1; TRBD1 aligns across 7 bases. With V trimmed by 2 bases and J by 4 bases, 5 bases remained unmatched. CDR1 SGHDN and CDR2 FVKESK come from the germline V gene. This CDR3 spans 15 amino acids. The CDR3 sequence: CASSQRQGNYNEQFF. Written as DNA, the CDR3 is TGTGCCAGCAGCCAAAGACAGGGCAATTACAATGAGCAGTTCTTC. Complete variable domain (other parts from reference TRBV14 and TRBJ2-1): EAGVTQFPSHSVIEKGQTVTLRCDPISGHDNLYWYRRVMGKEIKFLLHFVKESKQDESGMPNNRFLAERTGGTYSTLKVQPAELEDSGVYFCASSQRQGNYNEQFFGPGTRLTVL.

The chain uses TRBV5-8 and TRBJ1-1, with D perhaps TRBD1 (5 bases). Trimming removed 2 bases from V and 7 bases from J, with 21 bases in between. The V gene's germline CDR1 is SGHTS and CDR2 YDEGEE. This CDR3 region has 16 residues. The CDR3 reads CASSFRARVIGGEAFF. For the CDR3, the DNA is TGTGCCAGCAGCTTCAGGGCCAGGGTTATTGGTGGTGAAGCTTTCTTT.

This clone appeared once. The chain is built from TRBV20-1 and TRBJ2-6; possible D gene TRBD1, 5 bases. The CDR3 extends over 14 amino acids. Germline V gene lookup returns CDR1 DFQATT and CDR2 SNEGSKA (reference sequence). Trimming took off 3 bases at V and 1 base at J, with 7 bases between the two ends. The CDR3 sequence is CSASDSSGANVLTF. CDR3 DNA sequence: TGCAGTGCTAGTGACAGTTCTGGGGCCAACGTCCTGACTTTC.

This chain connects TRBV3-1 (or the pseudogene TRBV3-2) to TRBJ2-7; D unclear. The CDR3 has 12 residues. Trimming removed 3 bases at V and 3 bases at J, with 6 bases between. Germline CDR1 LGHDT, CDR2 YNNKEL (reference sequence). The CDR3 loop reads CASSHLFYEQYF. The CDR3 DNA is TGTGCCAGCAGCCACCTTTTCTACGAGCAGTACTTC.

The rearrangement uses TRBV7-3 and TRBJ2-3; D remains ambiguous. CDR3 length equals 15 residues. Germline V gives CDR1 SGHTA, CDR2 FQGTGA. V shed 6 bases and J shed 3 bases, with 16 bases lying between them. Here the CDR3 reads CASRRRMDGTDTQYF. CDR3 bases: TGTGCCAGCAGGCGTCGTATGGACGGAACAGATACGCAGTATTTT.

The rearrangement joins TRBV7-6 to TRBJ2-1, with 14 bases matching TRBD2. Germline V gene sequence: CDR1 SGHVS, CDR2 FNYEAQ. V trimming: 4 bases; J trimming: 8 bases; junction bases outside the gene matches: 4. The CDR3 is 15 amino acids. The CDR3 nucleotides read TGTGCCAGCAGCTCGGGACTAGCGGGAGAGGATGAGCAGTTCTTC. This translates into CASSSGLAGEDEQFF.